This note documents a single T cell receptor (beta chain) sequence. The authors' processing: Reference gene primer amplification yielded estimated nucleated cell counts. The protocol was immunoSEQ multiplex PCR, while the TCRdb copy is restricted to in-frame clones and leaves out a portion. The V and J calls and clone size are taken from that table; D and trimming were inferred from the DNA. The repertoire holds 200,000 to 250,000 clones, with 86% as singletons. This sample stems from a study of blood T cell repertoires in COVID-19. Sequencing used peripheral blood. This clonotype originated in an elderly man with acute or convalescent COVID-19.

The CDR3 protein is CASRTPATRTDTQYF. DNA for the CDR3: TGTGCCAGCAGGACCCCCGCGACTCGCACAGATACGCAGTATTTT. This chain connects TRBV28 to TRBJ2-3, with no clear D. The V end lost 6 bases, the J end lost 1 base, and 14 bases lay between the germline ends. This CDR3 is built from 15 residues. From germline, CDR1 is MDHEN and CDR2 SYDVKM.